This T cell receptor (beta chain) was recorded in a study of blood T cell repertoires in COVID-19. Overall study: The study drew acute and convalescent COVID-19 samples from the United States, Italy and Spain. PBMCs, B-cell-depleted T cells, or T cells provided the cDNA or gDNA that made up the material.

The V gene lost 3 bases and the J gene lost 4 bases, with 11 bases spanning the gap. The CDR3 length is 14 residues. The V gene's germline CDR1 is SGDLS and CDR2 YYNGEE. Study processing details: Reference gene primer amplification yielded estimated nucleated cell counts. Using immunoSEQ multiplex PCR, the repertoire was profiled, and TCRdb retains in-frame clones only, with some absent. From that table come the V and J calls and clone size; the DNA was used to work out D and trimming. The sample contains 250,000 to 300,000 clones, roughly 88% of which appear only once. While infection was still active, Seattle patients were enrolled and then followed longitudinally.

The sample consisted of peripheral blood. This clonotype was sampled from a woman in her 70s with COVID-19, enrolled during active disease. The chain employs TRBV9 and TRBJ1-3; D remains ambiguous. CDR3 in amino acids: CASSERLSGNTIYF. CDR3 bases: TGTGCCAGCAGCGAACGACTCTCGGGAAACACCATATATTTT.